This TCR beta chain was captured in a study of immune evolution from preneoplasia to lung adenocarcinoma. Study-wide findings and caveats: Top clone frequencies peaked in normal lung, apparently declining through invasive adenocarcinoma.

This clone was detected only once. The antigen remains undetermined. This table comes from immunoSEQ multiplex PCR, and its TCRdb copy is limited to in-frame clones, with some not included. Of 10,000 to 13,000 clones in the sample, 82% were seen once. The CDR3 is made up of 11 amino acids. Germline V gene data show CDR1 as GTSNPN and CDR2 as SVGIG (reference sequence). V was pared by 2 bases and J by 5 bases, with 5 bases between. H&E slides confirmed each diagnosis, reviewed by two pathologists independently. The clonotype was recovered from a person aged 65 to 85 with lung adenocarcinoma. Sequencing used FFPE minimally invasive lung adenocarcinoma tissue. The J gene is TRBJ2-3, the V gene TRBV30, with D hard to call. CDR3 sequence: CAWSMLDTQYF. In DNA, the CDR3 is TGTGCCTGGAGTATGTTAGATACGCAGTATTTT.